What follows are 24 T cell receptor beta chains derived from one specimen sequenced in a study of T cell changes during pregnancy in multiple sclerosis. Assay used: immunoSEQ multiplex PCR; TCRdb lists only in-frame clones, some missing. Altogether about 94,000 clones are present, around 94% being singletons, with the ten largest covering 0.7% to 0.95%. The material sequenced was peripheral blood, taken in the third trimester of pregnancy. The receptors here all came from a female donor with multiple sclerosis, enrolled in a pregnancy study.

This clone has only a few counts. CDR3 sequence (DNA): TGTGCCAGCAGCTACGACAGGGGTAATGGCTACACCTTC. Amino acid sequence: CASSYDRGNGYTF. The chain links TRBV7-9 to TRBJ1-2; TRBD1 matches at 8 bases. CDR3 length: 13 residues. Germline V CDR1 and CDR2: SEHNR, FQNEAQ (reference sequence). V dropped 4 bases and J dropped 6; count of bases not matched to a gene: 4. Full variable domain (rest looked up from reference TRBV7-9 and TRBJ1-2): DTGVSQNPRHKITKRGQNVTFRCDPISEHNRLYWYRQTLGQGPEFLTYFQNEAQLEKSRLLSDRFSAERPKGSFSTLEIQRTEQGDSAMYLCASSYDRGNGYTFGSGTRLTVV.

This chain links TRBV4-1 with TRBJ1-2, with TRBD1 as a possible D gene (5 bases). Germline V gives CDR1 MGHRA, CDR2 YSYEKL. Trimming cost V 3 bases and J 7 bases, with 18 bases left between them. The CDR3 loop spans 15 amino acids. DNA of the CDR3: TGCGCCAGCAGCCACCTTGGGACTACAGGTCGTGGCTACACCTTC. Protein product: CASSHLGTTGRGYTF.

The CDR3 DNA reads TGTGCCAGCAGCGTAGCCCCCGGTACTAGCGGGAGGAGTAATGAGCAGTTCTTC. Translation gives CASSVAPGTSGRSNEQFF. V and J are TRBV9 and TRBJ2-1, with TRBD2 identical over 12 bases. This CDR3 is 18 amino acids long. Germline assignment: CDR1 SGDLS and CDR2 YYNGEE. The V segment lost 0 bases and the J segment 7 bases; nucleotides outside the gene matches: 11.

This clone appeared a single time. The V and J genes are TRBV7-8 and TRBJ2-7; a possible D gene is TRBD1 (6 bases). Between the trimmed V and J ends, which lost 5 bases and 0 bases, there was a span of 8 bases. Per germline, CDR1 SGHVS and CDR2 FQNEAQ. This CDR3 contains 13 residues. This CDR3 is CASSPDSSYEQYF. The CDR3 DNA follows: TGTGCCAGCAGCCCGGACAGCTCCTACGAGCAGTACTTC. Full variable domain (outside the CDR3, taken from reference TRBV7-8 and TRBJ2-7): GAGVSQSPRYKVAKRGQDVALRCDPISGHVSLFWYQQALGQGPEFLTYFQNEAQLDKSGLPSDRFFAERPEGSVSTLKIQRTQQEDSAVYLCASSPDSSYEQYFGPGTRLTVT.

This clone was counted a single time. The chain carries TRBV5-1 and TRBJ2-5; D unresolved. This CDR3 spans 14 amino acids. Germline loops: CDR1 SGHRS, CDR2 YFSETQ. V lost 1 base, J lost 1 base, and 8 bases lay in between. CDR3 DNA sequence: TGCGCCAGCAGCTTGTACGGTATCCAAGAGACCCAGTACTTC. It encodes CASSLYGIQETQYF.

The chain recombines TRBV6-1 with TRBJ2-7, with 12 bases that match TRBD1. V trimming: 3 bases; J trimming: 2 bases; junction bases outside the gene matches: 2. The CDR3 covers 15 residues. Germline-derived CDR1 and CDR2 are MNHNS and SASEGT. The CDR3 bases are TGTGCCAGCAGTGAGGGACAGGGGGCCACCTACGAGCAGTACTTC. Its translation is CASSEGQGATYEQYF.

J is TRBJ1-1 and V is TRBV29-1, with D perhaps TRBD1 (6 bases). This CDR3 contains 14 residues. CDR1 and CDR2 from the germline V gene are SQVTM and ANQGSEA. V dropped 5 bases and J dropped 0 bases, with 13 bases sitting between them. CDR3 DNA sequence: TGCAGCGTTTTAGGACAGCTGATGAACACTGAAGCTTTCTTT. Translation: CSVLGQLMNTEAFF.

The CDR3 loop reads CASSIGQMIYGYTF. The CDR3 DNA reads TGTGCCAGTAGTATAGGCCAGATGATCTATGGCTACACCTTC. The rearrangement links TRBV19 to TRBJ1-2; the D is unclear. Germline V CDR1 and CDR2: LNHDA, SQIVND (reference sequence). The length of the CDR3 is 14 residues. Trimming cost V 1 base and J 4 bases, with 10 bases left between them.

This rearrangement joins TRBV7-8 to TRBJ2-7; 7 bases fit TRBD1. The CDR3 is 15 amino acids. Germline CDR1 and CDR2: SGHVS and FQNEAQ. The J segment lost 3 bases and the V segment lost 6 bases, leaving 11 bases of the junction unmatched. The CDR3 loop is CASRHDRVGNYEQYF. CDR3 in DNA: TGTGCCAGCAGGCACGACAGGGTGGGGAACTACGAGCAGTACTTC.

J is TRBJ2-1 and V is TRBV10-3; D is undetermined. Trimming pared 10 bases from V and 7 bases from J, leaving 14 bases between. CDR3 length: 12 residues. Per germline, CDR1 ENHRY and CDR2 SYGVKD. The CDR3: CATSLRSNEQFF. The CDR3 DNA follows: TGTGCCACCTCCCTCCGTTCGAATGAGCAGTTCTTC.

The rearrangement uses TRBV5-6 and TRBJ2-3; tentatively, D is TRBD1 (5 bases). CDR1 SGHDT and CDR2 YYEEEE come from the germline V gene. V shed 0 bases and J shed 3 bases, with 11 bases lying between them. The CDR3 is made up of 15 amino acids. CDR3 bases: TGTGCCAGCAGCTTGGGCAGGGTCAGGACAGATACGCAGTATTTT. Residues: CASSLGRVRTDTQYF.

The chain joins TRBV5-1 to TRBJ1-4; tentatively, D is TRBD1 (6 bases). V was cut by 4 bases and J by 8 bases, with 15 bases left in between. The CDR3 extends over 14 amino acids. Germline V lookup: CDR1 SGHRS, CDR2 YFSETQ. CDR3 region: CASSADPRGEKLFF. The CDR3 DNA sequence: TGCGCCAGCAGCGCCGATCCGAGGGGGGAAAAACTGTTTTTT.

The rearrangement links TRBV13 to TRBJ2-7; possible D gene TRBD2, 5 bases. Between the trimmed V and J ends, which lost 6 bases and 1 base, there was a span of 19 bases. CDR1 PRHDT and CDR2 FYEKMQ come from the germline V gene (reference sequence). The CDR3 is made up of 16 amino acids. CDR3 sequence reads: CASSSRTRTRSYEQYF. DNA for the CDR3: TGTGCCAGCAGTTCCAGGACTCGAACGCGGTCCTACGAGCAGTACTTC.

This clone was seen just once. The chain employs TRBV7-9 and TRBJ2-5, with a tentative D call TRBD1 (6 bases). V was clipped by 4 bases and J by 5 bases, with 17 bases between them. This CDR3 is built from 15 residues. Germline V CDR1 and CDR2: SEHNR, FQNEAQ (reference sequence). The CDR3 nucleotides read TGTGCCAGCAGCTCAGAACCGACAGGCACCGAGACCCAGTACTTC. Its translation: CASSSEPTGTETQYF.

This chain uses TRBV11-3 with TRBJ2-1; D not certain. CDR1 and CDR2 (germline): SGHNT, YENEEA. The CDR3 totals 13 residues. With 1 base removed from V and 7 bases from J, the gap between germline ends came to 8 bases. DNA for the CDR3: TGTGCCAGCAGCTTAGGTGTCTTGAATGAGCAGTTCTTC. It is translated as CASSLGVLNEQFF.

This clone was recorded only once. The rearrangement uses TRBV6-5 and TRBJ1-1, with D perhaps matching TRBD1 (5 bases). This CDR3 is built from 15 residues. The V gene lost 0 bases and the J gene lost 3 bases, with 11 bases spanning the gap. Germline CDR1 MNHEY, CDR2 SVGAGI. CDR3 in DNA: TGTGCCAGCAGTTACTCCGGCAGGGCCCACACTGAAGCTTTCTTT. Amino acids: CASSYSGRAHTEAFF.

V and J are TRBV7-8 and TRBJ1-4; tentative D call: TRBD1 (6 bases). From germline, CDR1 is SGHVS and CDR2 FQNEAQ. With 1 base removed from V and 5 bases from J, the gap between germline ends came to 14 bases. The CDR3 totals 16 residues. This chain's CDR3 is CASSLEGQGNNEKLFF. CDR3 nucleotide sequence: TGTGCCAGCAGCTTAGAGGGTCAGGGGAACAATGAAAAACTGTTTTTT. Based on the CDR3 plus reference TRBV7-8 and TRBJ1-4, the full variable domain is GAGVSQSPRYKVAKRGQDVALRCDPISGHVSLFWYQQALGQGPEFLTYFQNEAQLDKSGLPSDRFFAERPEGSVSTLKIQRTQQEDSAVYLCASSLEGQGNNEKLFFGSGTQLSVL.

CDR3 residues: CASSLDSYNEKLFF. For the CDR3, the DNA is TGTGCCAGCAGCTTGGACAGTTATAATGAAAAACTGTTTTTT. The chain recombines TRBV5-4 with TRBJ1-4, with D uncertain. The germline CDR1 and CDR2 sequences are SGHNT and YYREEE (reference sequence). The CDR3 spans 14 residues. Trimming took off 0 bases at V and 4 bases at J, with 7 bases between the two ends.

This clone was recorded once. The chain joins TRBV11-3 to TRBJ1-2; D might be TRBD1 (5 bases). This CDR3 is built from 13 residues. Germline lookup yields CDR1 SGHNT and CDR2 YENEEA. Trimming took 3 bases from V and 4 from J, leaving 9 bases between them. CDR3 protein: CASSLGQGYGYTF. The CDR3 DNA is TGTGCCAGCAGCTTGGGGCAGGGCTATGGCTACACCTTC.

The rearrangement joins TRBV5-1 to TRBJ2-5; 8 bases fit TRBD1. V lost 4 bases and J lost 5; bases outside the gene matches: 7. Germline loops: CDR1 SGHRS, CDR2 YFSETQ. The length of the CDR3 is 14 residues. CDR3 residues: CASSTATGVETQYF. The CDR3 bases are TGCGCCAGCAGCACGGCGACAGGGGTTGAGACCCAGTACTTC. The entire variable domain, with the rest obtained from reference TRBV5-1 and TRBJ2-5, is as follows: KAGVTQTPRYLIKTRGQQVTLSCSPISGHRSVSWYQQTPGQGLQFLFEYFSETQRNKGNFPGRFSGRQFSNSRSEMNVSTLELGDSALYLCASSTATGVETQYFGPGTRLLVL.

The chain employs TRBV5-1 and TRBJ2-7; 10 nucleotides line up with TRBD2. This CDR3 is 15 amino acids long. V dropped 4 bases and J dropped 6; count of bases not matched to a gene: 10. Germline V CDR1 and CDR2: SGHRS, YFSETQ. The CDR3 spells CASSPSSGSSIEQYF. In DNA, the CDR3 is TGCGCCAGCAGCCCCTCTAGCGGGAGTAGTATCGAGCAGTACTTC.

The chain recombines TRBV23-1 with TRBJ2-7; TRBD1 is a possible D gene (6 bases). TRBV23-1 is labeled an ORF, and its function is uncertain. The germline V and J ends were trimmed by 3 bases and 5 bases, with 20 bases remaining between them. This CDR3 has 16 residues. CDR3 amino acids: CASSHITGTPEDEQYF. The CDR3 region has the DNA TGCGCCAGCAGTCACATTACCGGGACACCCGAAGACGAGCAGTACTTC.

The gene calls are TRBV18 and TRBJ1-4; D possibly corresponds to TRBD1 (6 bases). The CDR3 contains 15 residues. V was pared by 0 bases and J by 3 bases, with 8 bases between. Germline V CDR1 and CDR2: KGHSH, LQKENI. The CDR3, as DNA: TGTGCCAGCTCACCACCAGGGGGACCTAATGAAAAACTGTTTTTT. The encoded protein is CASSPPGGPNEKLFF. Supplemented by reference TRBV18 and TRBJ1-4, the full variable domain reads NAGVMQNPRHLVRRRGQEARLRCSPMKGHSHVYWYRQLPEEGLKFMVYLQKENIIDESGMPKERFSAEFPKEGPSILRIQQVVRGDSAAYFCASSPPGGPNEKLFFGSGTQLSVL.

This clone was seen only a few times. One end of the junction is discordant with germline, which a read error may explain. This chain links TRBV9 with TRBJ1-2; the D is unclear. The CDR3 sequence is 16 residues long. Germline V gives CDR1 SGDLS, CDR2 YYNGEE. The CDR3 DNA reads as TGTGCCAGCAGCGACCGACCTGGAGCGGCTAATTATGGCTACACCTTC. Its protein is CASSDRPGAANYGYTF.